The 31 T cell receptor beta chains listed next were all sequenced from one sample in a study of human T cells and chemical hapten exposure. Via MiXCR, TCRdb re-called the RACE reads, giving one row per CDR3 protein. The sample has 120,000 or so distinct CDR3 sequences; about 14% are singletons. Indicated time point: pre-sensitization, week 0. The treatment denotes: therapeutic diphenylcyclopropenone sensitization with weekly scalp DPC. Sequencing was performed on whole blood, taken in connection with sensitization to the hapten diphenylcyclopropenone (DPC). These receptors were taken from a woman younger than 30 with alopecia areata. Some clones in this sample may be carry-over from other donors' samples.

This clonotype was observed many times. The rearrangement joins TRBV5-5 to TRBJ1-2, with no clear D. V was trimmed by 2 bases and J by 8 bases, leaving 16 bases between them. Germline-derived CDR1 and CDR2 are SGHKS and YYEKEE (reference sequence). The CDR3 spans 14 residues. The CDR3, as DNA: TGTGCCAGCAGCTTTGGCCAGCTCCTATCGGGCTACACCTTC. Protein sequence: CASSFGQLLSGYTF.

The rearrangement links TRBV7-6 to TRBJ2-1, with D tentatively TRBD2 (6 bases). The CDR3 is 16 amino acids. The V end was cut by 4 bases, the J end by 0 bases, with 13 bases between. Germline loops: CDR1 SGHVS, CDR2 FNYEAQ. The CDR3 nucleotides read TGTGCCAGCAGCTATAACCCGGGACTCTCCTACAATGAGCAGTTCTTC. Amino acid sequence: CASSYNPGLSYNEQFF.

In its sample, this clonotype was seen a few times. CDR3 nucleotides: TGCGCCAGCAGCGCGGGACAGGCGGACACTGAAGCTTTCTTT. Translation: CASSAGQADTEAFF. The V and J genes are TRBV4-3 and TRBJ1-1, with 8 bases fitting TRBD1. This CDR3 has 14 residues. The junction had 5 bases not matched to a gene; V was cut back by 5 bases and J by 3 bases. Germline loops: CDR1 LGHNA, CDR2 YSLEER.

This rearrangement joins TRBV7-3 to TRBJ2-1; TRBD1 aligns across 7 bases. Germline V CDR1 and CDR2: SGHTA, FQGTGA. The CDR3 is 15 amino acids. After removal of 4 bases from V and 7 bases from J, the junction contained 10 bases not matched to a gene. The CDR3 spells CASSSGPTGLNEQFF. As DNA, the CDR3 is TGTGCCAGCAGCTCCGGTCCGACAGGGTTAAATGAGCAGTTCTTC. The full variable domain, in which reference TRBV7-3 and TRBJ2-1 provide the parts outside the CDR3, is GAGVSQTPSNKVTEKGKYVELRCDPISGHTALYWYRQSLGQGPEFLIYFQGTGAADDSGLPNDRFFAVRPEGSVSTLKIQRTERGDSAVYLCASSSGPTGLNEQFFGPGTRLTVL.

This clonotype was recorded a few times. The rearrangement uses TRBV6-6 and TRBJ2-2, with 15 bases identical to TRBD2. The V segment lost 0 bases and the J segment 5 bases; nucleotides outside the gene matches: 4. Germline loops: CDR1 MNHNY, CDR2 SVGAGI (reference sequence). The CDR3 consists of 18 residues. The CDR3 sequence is CASSYSGLAGGRTGELFF. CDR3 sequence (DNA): TGTGCCAGCAGTTACTCCGGACTAGCGGGGGGGCGAACCGGGGAGCTGTTTTTT.

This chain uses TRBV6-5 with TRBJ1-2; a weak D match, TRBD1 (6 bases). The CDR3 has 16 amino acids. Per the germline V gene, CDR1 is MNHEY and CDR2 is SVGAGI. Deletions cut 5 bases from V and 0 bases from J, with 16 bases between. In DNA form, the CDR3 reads TGTGCCAGCAGTCCTCGACAGGTCCTTGCTAACTATGGCTACACCTTC. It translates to CASSPRQVLANYGYTF.

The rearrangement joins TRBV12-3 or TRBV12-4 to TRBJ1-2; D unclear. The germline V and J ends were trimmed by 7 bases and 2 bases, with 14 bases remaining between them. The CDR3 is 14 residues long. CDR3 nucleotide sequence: TGTGCCAGCACCCAGTCGAGAGGAAACTATGGCTACACCTTC. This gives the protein CASTQSRGNYGYTF.

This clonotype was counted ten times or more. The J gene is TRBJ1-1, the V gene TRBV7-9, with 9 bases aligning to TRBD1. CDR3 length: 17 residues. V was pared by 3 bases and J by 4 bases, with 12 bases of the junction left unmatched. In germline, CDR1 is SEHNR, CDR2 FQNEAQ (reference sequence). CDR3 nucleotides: TGTGCCAGCAGCTTTAGTCCGGGACAGGGTGAGATCACTGAAGCTTTCTTT. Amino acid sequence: CASSFSPGQGEITEAFF. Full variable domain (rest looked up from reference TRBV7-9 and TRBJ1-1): DTGVSQNPRHKITKRGQNVTFRCDPISEHNRLYWYRQTLGQGPEFLTYFQNEAQLEKSRLLSDRFSAERPKGSFSTLEIQRTEQGDSAMYLCASSFSPGQGEITEAFFGQGTRLTVV.

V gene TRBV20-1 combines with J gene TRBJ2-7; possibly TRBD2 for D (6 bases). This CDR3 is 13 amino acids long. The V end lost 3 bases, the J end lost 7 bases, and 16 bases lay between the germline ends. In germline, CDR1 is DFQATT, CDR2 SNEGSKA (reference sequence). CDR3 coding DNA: TGCAGTGCTAGGGAAACTGGAGGGAGTGAGCAGTACTTC. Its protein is CSARETGGSEQYF.

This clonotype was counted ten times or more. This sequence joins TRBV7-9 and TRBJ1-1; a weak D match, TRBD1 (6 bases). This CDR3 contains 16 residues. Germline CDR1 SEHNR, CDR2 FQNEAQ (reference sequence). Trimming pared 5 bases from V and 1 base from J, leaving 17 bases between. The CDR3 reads CASSPRSQGTNTEAFF. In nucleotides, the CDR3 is TGTGCCAGCAGCCCACGTAGTCAGGGGACGAACACTGAAGCTTTCTTT.

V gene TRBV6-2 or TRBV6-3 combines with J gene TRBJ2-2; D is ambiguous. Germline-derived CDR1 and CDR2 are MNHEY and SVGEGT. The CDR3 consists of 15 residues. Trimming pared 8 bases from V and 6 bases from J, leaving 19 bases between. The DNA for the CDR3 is TGTGCCAGCTCCCATCCAACCCCGCGTCCCGGGGAGCTGTTTTTT. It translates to CASSHPTPRPGELFF.

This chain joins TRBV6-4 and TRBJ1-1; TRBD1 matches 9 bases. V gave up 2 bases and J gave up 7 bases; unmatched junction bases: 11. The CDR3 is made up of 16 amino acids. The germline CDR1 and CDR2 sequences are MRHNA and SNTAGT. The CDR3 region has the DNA TGTGCCAGCAGTGACCCGTGCACCGGGACAGGGTGTGAAGCTTTCTTT. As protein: CASSDPCTGTGCEAFF.

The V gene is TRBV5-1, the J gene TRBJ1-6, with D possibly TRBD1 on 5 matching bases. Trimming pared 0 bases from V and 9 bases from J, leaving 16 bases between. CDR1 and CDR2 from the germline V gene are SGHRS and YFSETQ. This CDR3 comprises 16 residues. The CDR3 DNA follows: TGCGCCAGCAGCTTGGCCGTTCAGGGAGGGAGTTCACCCCTCCACTTT. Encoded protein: CASSLAVQGGSSPLHF. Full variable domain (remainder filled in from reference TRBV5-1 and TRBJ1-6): KAGVTQTPRYLIKTRGQQVTLSCSPISGHRSVSWYQQTPGQGLQFLFEYFSETQRNKGNFPGRFSGRQFSNSRSEMNVSTLELGDSALYLCASSLAVQGGSSPLHFGNGTRLTVT.

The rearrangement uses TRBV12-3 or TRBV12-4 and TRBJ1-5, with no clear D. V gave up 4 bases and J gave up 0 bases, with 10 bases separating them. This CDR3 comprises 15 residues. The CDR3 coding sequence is TGTGCCAGCAGTTACGGAGCGTATAGCAATCAGCCCCAGCATTTT. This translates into CASSYGAYSNQPQHF.

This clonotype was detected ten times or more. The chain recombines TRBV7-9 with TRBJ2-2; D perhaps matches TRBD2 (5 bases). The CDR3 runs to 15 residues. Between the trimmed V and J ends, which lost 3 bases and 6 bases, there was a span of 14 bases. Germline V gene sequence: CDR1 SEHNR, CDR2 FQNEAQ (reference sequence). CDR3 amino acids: CASSFGEGPSGELFF. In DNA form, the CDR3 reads TGTGCCAGCAGCTTCGGGGAAGGACCCTCCGGGGAGCTGTTTTTT.

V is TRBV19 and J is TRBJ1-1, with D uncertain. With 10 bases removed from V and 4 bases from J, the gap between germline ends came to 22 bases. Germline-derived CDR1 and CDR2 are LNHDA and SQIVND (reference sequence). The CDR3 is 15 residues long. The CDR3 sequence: CAIRALGSPPTEAFF. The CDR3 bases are TGTGCCATCCGTGCTCTGGGCAGTCCCCCCACTGAAGCTTTCTTT.

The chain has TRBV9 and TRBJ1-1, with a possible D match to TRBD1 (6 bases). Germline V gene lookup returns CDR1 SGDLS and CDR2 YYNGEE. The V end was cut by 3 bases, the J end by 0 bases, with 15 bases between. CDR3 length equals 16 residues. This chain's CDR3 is CASSGRQDTMNTEAFF. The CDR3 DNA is TGTGCCAGCAGCGGAAGACAGGATACTATGAACACTGAAGCTTTCTTT.

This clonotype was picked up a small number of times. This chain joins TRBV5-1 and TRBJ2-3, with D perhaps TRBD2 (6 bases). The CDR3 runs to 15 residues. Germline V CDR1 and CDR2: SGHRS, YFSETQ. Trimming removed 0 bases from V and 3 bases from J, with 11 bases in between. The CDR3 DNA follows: TGCGCCAGCAGCTTGGCAGGGAGGACGACAGATACGCAGTATTTT. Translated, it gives CASSLAGRTTDTQYF.

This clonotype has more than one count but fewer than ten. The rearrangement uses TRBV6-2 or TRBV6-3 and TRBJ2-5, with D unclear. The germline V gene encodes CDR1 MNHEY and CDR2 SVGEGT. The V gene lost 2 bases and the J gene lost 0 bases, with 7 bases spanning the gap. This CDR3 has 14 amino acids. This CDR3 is CASSYRQNQETQYF. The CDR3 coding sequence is TGTGCCAGCAGTTACCGACAAAACCAAGAGACCCAGTACTTC.

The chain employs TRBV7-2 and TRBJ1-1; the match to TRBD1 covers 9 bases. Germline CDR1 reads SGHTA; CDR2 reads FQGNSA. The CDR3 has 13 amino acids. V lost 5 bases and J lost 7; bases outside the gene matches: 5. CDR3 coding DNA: TGTGCCAGCAGCACCTGGACAGGGGTTGAAGCTTTCTTT. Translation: CASSTWTGVEAFF.

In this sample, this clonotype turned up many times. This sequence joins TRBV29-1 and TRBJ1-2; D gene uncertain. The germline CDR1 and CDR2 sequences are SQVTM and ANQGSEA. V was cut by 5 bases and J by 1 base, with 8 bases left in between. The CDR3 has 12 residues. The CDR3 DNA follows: TGCAGCGTTTCCTGGGATAACTATGGCTACACCTTC. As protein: CSVSWDNYGYTF.

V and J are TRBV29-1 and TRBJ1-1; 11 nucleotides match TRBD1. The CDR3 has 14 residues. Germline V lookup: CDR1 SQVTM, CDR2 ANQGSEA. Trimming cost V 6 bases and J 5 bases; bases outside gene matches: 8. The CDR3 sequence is CSVGTGGSITEAFF. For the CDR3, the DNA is TGCAGCGTCGGGACAGGGGGAAGCATAACTGAAGCTTTCTTT. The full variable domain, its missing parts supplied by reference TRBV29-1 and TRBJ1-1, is SAVISQKPSRDICQRGTSLTIQCQVDSQVTMMFWYRQQPGQSLTLIATANQGSEATYESGFVIDKFPISRPNLTFSTLTVSNMSPEDSSIYLCSVGTGGSITEAFFGQGTRLTVV.

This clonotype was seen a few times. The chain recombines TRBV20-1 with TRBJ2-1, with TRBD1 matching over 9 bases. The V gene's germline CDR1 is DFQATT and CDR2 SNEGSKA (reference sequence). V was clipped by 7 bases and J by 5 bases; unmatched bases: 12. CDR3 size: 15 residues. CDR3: CSGTPGTGFNNEQFF. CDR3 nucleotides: TGCAGTGGTACCCCCGGGACAGGGTTTAACAATGAGCAGTTCTTC.

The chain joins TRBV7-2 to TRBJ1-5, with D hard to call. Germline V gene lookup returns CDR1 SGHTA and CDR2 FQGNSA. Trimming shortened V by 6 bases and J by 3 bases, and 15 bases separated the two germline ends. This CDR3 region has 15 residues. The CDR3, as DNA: TGTGCCAGCAGTCGGTGGGCAGACTACAATCAGCCCCAGCATTTT. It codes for CASSRWADYNQPQHF.

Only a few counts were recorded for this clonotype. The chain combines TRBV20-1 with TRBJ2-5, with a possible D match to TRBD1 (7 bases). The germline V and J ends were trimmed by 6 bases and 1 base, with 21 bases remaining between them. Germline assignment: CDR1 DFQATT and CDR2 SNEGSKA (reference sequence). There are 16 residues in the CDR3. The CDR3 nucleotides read TGCAGTGCCCTCAAGGGGGGACAGTATACCCAAGAGACCCAGTACTTC. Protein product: CSALKGGQYTQETQYF.

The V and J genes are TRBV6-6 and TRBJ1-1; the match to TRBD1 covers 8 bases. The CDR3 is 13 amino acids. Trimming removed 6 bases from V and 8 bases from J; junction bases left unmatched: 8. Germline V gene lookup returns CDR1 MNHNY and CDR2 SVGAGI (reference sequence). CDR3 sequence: CASSFGQGREAFF. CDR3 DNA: TGTGCCAGCAGCTTCGGACAGGGAAGGGAAGCTTTCTTT.

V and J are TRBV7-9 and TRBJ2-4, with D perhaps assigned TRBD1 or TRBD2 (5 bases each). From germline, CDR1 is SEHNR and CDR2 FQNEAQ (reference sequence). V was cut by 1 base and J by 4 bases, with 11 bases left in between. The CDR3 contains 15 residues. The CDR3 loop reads CASSLGTAGKNIQYF. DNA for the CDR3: TGTGCCAGCAGCTTAGGGACTGCAGGGAAAAACATTCAGTACTTC.

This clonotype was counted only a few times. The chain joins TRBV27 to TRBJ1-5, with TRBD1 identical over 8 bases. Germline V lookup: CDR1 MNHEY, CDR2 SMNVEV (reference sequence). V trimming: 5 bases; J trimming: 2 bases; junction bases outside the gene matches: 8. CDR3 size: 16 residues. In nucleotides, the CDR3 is TGTGCCAGCAGTCCCGCGACAGGGGAGGGCAATCAGCCCCAGCATTTT. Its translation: CASSPATGEGNQPQHF.

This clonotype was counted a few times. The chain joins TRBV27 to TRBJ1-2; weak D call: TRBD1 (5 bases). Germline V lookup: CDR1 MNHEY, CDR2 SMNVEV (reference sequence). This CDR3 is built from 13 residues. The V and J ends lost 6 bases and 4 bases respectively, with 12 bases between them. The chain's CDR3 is CASSLGGGYGYTF. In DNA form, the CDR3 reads TGTGCCAGCAGCCTGGGGGGTGGCTATGGCTACACCTTC.

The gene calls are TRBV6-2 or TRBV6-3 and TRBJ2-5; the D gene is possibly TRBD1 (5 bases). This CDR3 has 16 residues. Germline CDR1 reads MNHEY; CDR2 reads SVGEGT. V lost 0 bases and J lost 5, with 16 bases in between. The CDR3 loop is CASSYSKGAFGETQYF. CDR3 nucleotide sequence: TGTGCCAGCAGTTACTCGAAAGGGGCGTTTGGGGAGACCCAGTACTTC.

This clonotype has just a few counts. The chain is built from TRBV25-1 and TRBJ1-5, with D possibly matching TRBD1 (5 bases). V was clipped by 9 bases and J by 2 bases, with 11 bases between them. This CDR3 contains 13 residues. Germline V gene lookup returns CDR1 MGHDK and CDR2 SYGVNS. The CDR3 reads CASSTTGNQPQHF. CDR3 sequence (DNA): TGTGCCAGTTCGACGACAGGCAATCAGCCCCAGCATTTT.